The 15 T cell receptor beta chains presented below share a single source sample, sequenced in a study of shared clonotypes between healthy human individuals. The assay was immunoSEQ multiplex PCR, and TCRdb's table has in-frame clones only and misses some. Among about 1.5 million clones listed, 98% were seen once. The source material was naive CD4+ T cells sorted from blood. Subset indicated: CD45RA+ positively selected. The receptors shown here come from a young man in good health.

In DNA, the CDR3 is TGTGCCAGCAATACCGGGACAGGAACCTACGAGCAGTACTTC. This translates into CASNTGTGTYEQYF. The rearrangement links TRBV2 to TRBJ2-7, with TRBD1 identical over 8 bases. The ends lost 7 bases at V and 2 bases at J; junction bases unmatched: 7. The CDR3 spans 14 residues. CDR1 is SNHLY, CDR2 FYNNEI, per germline.

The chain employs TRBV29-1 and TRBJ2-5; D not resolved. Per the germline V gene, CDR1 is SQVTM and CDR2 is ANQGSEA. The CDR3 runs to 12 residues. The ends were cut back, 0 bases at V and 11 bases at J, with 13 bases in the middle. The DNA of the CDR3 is TGCAGCGTTGAAGATCAGTATTCAGAGCAGTACTTC. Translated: CSVEDQYSEQYF.

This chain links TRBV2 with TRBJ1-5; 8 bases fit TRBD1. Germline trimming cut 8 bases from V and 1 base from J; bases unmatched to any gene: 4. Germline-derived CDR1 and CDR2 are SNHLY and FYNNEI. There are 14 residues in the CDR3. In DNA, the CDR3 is TGTGCCAGCGGACGGACAGGGAGCAATCAGCCCCAGCATTTT. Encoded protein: CASGRTGSNQPQHF.

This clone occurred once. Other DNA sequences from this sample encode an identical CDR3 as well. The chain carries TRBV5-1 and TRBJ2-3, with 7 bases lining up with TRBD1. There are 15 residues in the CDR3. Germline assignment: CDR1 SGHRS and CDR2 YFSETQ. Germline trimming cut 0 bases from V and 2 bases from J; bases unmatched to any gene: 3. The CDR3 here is CASSLGDRDTDTQYF. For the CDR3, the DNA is TGCGCCAGCAGCTTGGGCGACAGGGACACAGATACGCAGTATTTT.

CDR3 DNA sequence: TGTGCCAGCACCCCGCTAGCGGGCCACTACGAGCAGTACTTC. It specifies CASTPLAGHYEQYF. The chain joins TRBV28 to TRBJ2-7, with TRBD2 matching over 8 bases. The trim removed 7 bases at V and 3 bases at J, leaving 8 bases unmatched. CDR1 and CDR2 from the germline V gene are MDHEN and SYDVKM. CDR3 size: 14 residues. The complete variable domain, with remaining parts taken from reference TRBV28 and TRBJ2-7, reads DVKVTQSSRYLVKRTGEKVFLECVQDMDHENMFWYRQDPGLGLRLIYFSYDVKMKEKGDIPEGYSVSREKKERFSLILESASTNQTSMYLCASTPLAGHYEQYFGPGTRLTVT.

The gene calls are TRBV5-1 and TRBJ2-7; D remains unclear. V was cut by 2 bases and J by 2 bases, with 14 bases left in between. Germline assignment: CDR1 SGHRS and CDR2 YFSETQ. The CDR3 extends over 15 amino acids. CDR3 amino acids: CASSFGHRPPYEQYF. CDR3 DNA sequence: TGCGCCAGCAGCTTTGGGCACCGACCCCCCTACGAGCAGTACTTC. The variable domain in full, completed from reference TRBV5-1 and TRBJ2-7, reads KAGVTQTPRYLIKTRGQQVTLSCSPISGHRSVSWYQQTPGQGLQFLFEYFSETQRNKGNFPGRFSGRQFSNSRSEMNVSTLELGDSALYLCASSFGHRPPYEQYFGPGTRLTVT.

CDR3 loop: CASSPWASGRIYEQYF. For the CDR3, the DNA is TGTGCCAGCTCACCTTGGGCGAGCGGGAGAATCTACGAGCAGTACTTC. J is TRBJ2-7 and V is TRBV18; 8 nucleotides agree with TRBD2. The V gene's germline CDR1 is KGHSH and CDR2 LQKENI. This CDR3 comprises 16 residues. V lost 3 bases to trimming and J lost 3 bases; unmatched junction nucleotides: 10.

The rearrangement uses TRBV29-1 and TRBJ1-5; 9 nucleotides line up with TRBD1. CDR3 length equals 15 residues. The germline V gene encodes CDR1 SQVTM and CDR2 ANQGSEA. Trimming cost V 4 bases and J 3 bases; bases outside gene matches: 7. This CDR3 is CSVGGGTGTNQPQHF. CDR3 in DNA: TGCAGCGTTGGGGGTGGGACAGGGACCAATCAGCCCCAGCATTTT.

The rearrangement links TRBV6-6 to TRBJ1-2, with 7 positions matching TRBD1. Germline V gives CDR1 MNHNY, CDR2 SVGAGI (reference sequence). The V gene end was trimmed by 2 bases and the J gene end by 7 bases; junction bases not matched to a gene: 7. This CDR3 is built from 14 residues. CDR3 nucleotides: TGTGCCAGCAGTTACGCACAGACAGGGTCTGGCTACACCTTC. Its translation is CASSYAQTGSGYTF.

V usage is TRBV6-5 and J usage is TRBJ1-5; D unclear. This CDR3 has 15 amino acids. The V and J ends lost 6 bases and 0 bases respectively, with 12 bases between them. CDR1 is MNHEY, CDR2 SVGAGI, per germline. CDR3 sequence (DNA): TGTGCCAGCAGCTCCACAGCATATAGCAATCAGCCCCAGCATTTT. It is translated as CASSSTAYSNQPQHF.

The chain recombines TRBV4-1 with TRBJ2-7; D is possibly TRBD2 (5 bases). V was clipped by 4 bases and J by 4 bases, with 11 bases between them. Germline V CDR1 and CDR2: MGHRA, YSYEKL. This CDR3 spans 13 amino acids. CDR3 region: CASSRGPYYEQYF. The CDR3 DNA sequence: TGCGCCAGCAGCCGCGGGCCTTATTACGAGCAGTACTTC.

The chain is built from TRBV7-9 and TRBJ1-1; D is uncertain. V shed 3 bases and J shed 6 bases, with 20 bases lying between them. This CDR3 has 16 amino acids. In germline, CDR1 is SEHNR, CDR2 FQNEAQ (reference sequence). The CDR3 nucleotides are TGTGCCAGCAGCTTCCAAGCAGTGACGGTGACGCCTGAAGCTTTCTTT. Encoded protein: CASSFQAVTVTPEAFF. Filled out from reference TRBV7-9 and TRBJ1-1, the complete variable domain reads DTGVSQNPRHKITKRGQNVTFRCDPISEHNRLYWYRQTLGQGPEFLTYFQNEAQLEKSRLLSDRFSAERPKGSFSTLEIQRTEQGDSAMYLCASSFQAVTVTPEAFFGQGTRLTVV.

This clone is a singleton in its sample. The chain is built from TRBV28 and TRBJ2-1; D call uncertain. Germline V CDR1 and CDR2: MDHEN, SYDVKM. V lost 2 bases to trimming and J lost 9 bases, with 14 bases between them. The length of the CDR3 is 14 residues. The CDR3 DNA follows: TGTGCCAGCAGTTTAGATGCCCTTCGGACTGAGCAGTTCTTC. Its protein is CASSLDALRTEQFF.

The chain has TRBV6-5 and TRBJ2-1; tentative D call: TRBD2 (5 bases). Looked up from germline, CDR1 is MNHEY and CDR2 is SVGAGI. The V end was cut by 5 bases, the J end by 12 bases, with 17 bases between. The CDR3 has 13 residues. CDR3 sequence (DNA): TGTGCCAGCAGTCCCAATCGAGGTGGAGGGCAGTTCTTC. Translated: CASSPNRGGGQFF.

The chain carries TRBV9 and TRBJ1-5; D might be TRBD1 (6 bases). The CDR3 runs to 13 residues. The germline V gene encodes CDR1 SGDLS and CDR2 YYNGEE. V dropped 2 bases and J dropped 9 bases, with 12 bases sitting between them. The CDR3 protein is CASSVSGVGPQHF. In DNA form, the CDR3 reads TGTGCCAGCAGCGTTTCAGGGGTAGGGCCCCAGCATTTT.